This T cell receptor beta chain was obtained from a study of human T cells and chemical hapten exposure. Study overall: Scalp application of diphenylcyclopropenone was performed weekly in patients across the entire roughly 23-week study. General study results and limits: In comparison with controls, expanded TCRs gave rise to a significantly larger number of large CDR3 similarity clusters. Sensitizing to DPC left TCRs with a frequency above 1 in 1000 unaltered.

A note on this clonotype: The antigen remains unidentified.

Time point meaning: patch test 2, 6 weeks after DPC sensitization. The treatment here: therapeutic diphenylcyclopropenone sensitization with weekly scalp DPC. TCRdb called the RACE reads again in MiXCR, with one record for every CDR3 protein. The data hold about 69,000 distinct CDR3 sequences, with about 9.3% observed a single time. The CDR3 is 14 residues long. Germline assignment: CDR1 LNHDA and CDR2 SQIVND (reference sequence). The V segment lost 5 bases and the J segment 9 bases; nucleotides outside the gene matches: 10. The TCR sequence derives from a woman between 45 and 60 years old with alopecia areata. Some clones in this sample may be carry-over from other donors' samples. The input for sequencing was whole blood, taken in connection with sensitization to the hapten diphenylcyclopropenone (DPC). The chain employs TRBV19 and TRBJ2-1; the match to TRBD2 covers 7 bases. The CDR3 sequence is CASSFLTSSVEQFF. The CDR3 nucleotides read TGTGCCAGTAGTTTCCTGACTAGCAGCGTTGAGCAGTTCTTC.